This section outlines one T cell receptor beta chain sequence together with its context. Its antigen is not identified. The CDR3 totals 11 residues. Trimming shortened V by 7 bases and J by 1 base, and 2 bases separated the two germline ends. In germline, CDR1 is MNHNY, CDR2 SVGAGI (reference sequence). The data were obtained in a study of shared clonotypes between healthy human individuals. Looking at the study overall: Aged 18 to 49, the donors were a couple of women and a few men. Broader study findings: In a few donors, around 4.5% of naive CD4 clonotypes appeared in common.

Naive CD8 cells were CD45RO-negative, positively selected for CCR7, excluding terminally differentiated effector memory CD45RA+ cells. Measured with immunoSEQ multiplex PCR; TCRdb has only the in-frame clones, and not every one. The sample has about 2,100,000 clones; about 92% are singletons. The TCR was taken from a young man in good health. Some clones in this sample may be carry-over from other donors' samples. Sequencing used naive CD8+ T cells from PBMCs. This sequence joins TRBV6-6 and TRBJ2-1; D remains unclear. This CDR3 is CASISYNEQFF. The CDR3 nucleotides read TGTGCCAGCATATCCTACAATGAGCAGTTCTTC.